This T cell receptor beta chain was sequenced in a study of low-dose radiotherapy and immunotherapy resistance in tumors. Study background: Cohort 1 was given 0.5 Gy fractions every 2 weeks, 6.5 Gy in total.

Time point noted: after trial treatment. The treatment: LDRT plus nivolumab, ipilimumab, low-dose cyclophosphamide and aspirin (RACIN trial). TRAV- and TRBV-specific primers, spanning alpha and beta chains, primed first-strand cDNA. For amplifying TCRs, the PCR ran for 15 to 20 cycles with Phusion, which was used together with a constant-region primer and the adapter on the V primers. In TCRdb, the reads were re-called with MiXCR into one record per CDR3 protein. The table records some 94,000 distinct CDR3 sequences, more than 20% of them present only once. The CDR3 extends over 13 amino acids. V lost 3 bases, J lost 10 bases, and 13 bases lay in between. The germline gives CDR1 GTSNPN, CDR2 SVGIG (reference sequence). This clonotype occurred many times.

The material sequenced was PBMCs, taken after low-dose radiotherapy plus immunotherapy. The TCR originated in a female donor with ovarian cancer. The rearrangement links TRBV30 to TRBJ1-6, with D tentatively TRBD1 (6 bases). As DNA, the CDR3 is TGTGCCTGGAGAAAACAGGGTGGCTCACCCCTCCACTTT. It specifies CAWRKQGGSPLHF.